This entry lists 18 T cell receptor beta chains sequenced from one sample in a study of regulatory T cells in long-lasting Graves disease. Documented time point: newly diagnosed GD, antithyroid drugs for less than 3 months. Making the TCR library involved RNA that had been extracted from PBMCs. Researchers made TCR beta libraries by using iRepertoire HTBI primers and running Arm-PCR on CDR3 regions. Via MiXCR, TCRdb re-called the multiplex PCR reads, giving one row per CDR3 protein. Among over 500,000 distinct CDR3 sequences listed, approximately 15% were seen once. These records were also assigned to another study, of T cells in Graves' hyperthyroidism and ophthalmopathy.

The sequenced sample was peripheral blood mononuclear cells (PBMCs), obtained at new diagnosis, from a patient treated with antithyroid drugs. The receptors derive from a woman aged 25 to 39 with Graves disease.

Note on this clonotype: A read error may explain this, as a much larger clone is one base away. The CDR3 loop reads CASMRAAQTGVMNTVAFF. The CDR3 DNA sequence: TGTGCCAGCATGAGGGCCGCCCAGACAGGAGTCATGAACACTGTAGCTTTCTTT. V and J are TRBV2 and TRBJ1-1, with a weak D call TRBD1 (6 bases). Germline CDR1 is SNHLY and CDR2 is FYNNEI. This CDR3 is built from 18 residues.

This clonotype was picked up many times. CDR3 in DNA: TGCAGTGCTAGAGATGAGGGATCCGAGCAGTACTTC. Amino acids: CSARDEGSEQYF. The chain combines TRBV20-1 with TRBJ2-7; maybe TRBD2 (5 bases). Germline lookup yields CDR1 DFQATT and CDR2 SNEGSKA (reference sequence). This CDR3 is 12 amino acids long. With 0 bases removed from V and 6 bases from J, the gap between germline ends came to 9 bases.

V usage is TRBV20-1 and J usage is TRBJ2-7, with 9 bases matching TRBD1. V lost 6 bases, J lost 0 bases, and 15 bases stayed unmatched. CDR1 is DFQATT, CDR2 SNEGSKA, per germline (reference sequence). The CDR3 sequence is 17 residues long. The CDR3 sequence: CSATAGTGTASSYEQYF. DNA for the CDR3: TGCAGTGCCACCGCCGGGACAGGGACGGCCAGCTCCTACGAGCAGTACTTC.

This clonotype was counted between two and nine times. The chain links TRBV7-8 to TRBJ2-7; D may match TRBD1 or TRBD2 (6 bases each). This CDR3 has 13 residues. Germline CDR1 and CDR2: SGHVS and FQNEAQ. V dropped 8 bases and J dropped 4 bases, with 15 bases sitting between them. CDR3 DNA sequence: TGTGCCAGCTTTAGTGGGGGGCTGTACGAGCAGTACTTC. Translating it yields CASFSGGLYEQYF.

This clonotype was observed at least ten times. This rearrangement joins TRBV12-3 or TRBV12-4 to TRBJ1-5; tentative D call: TRBD1 (5 bases). The V end was cut by 6 bases, the J end by 0 bases, with 15 bases between. This CDR3 contains 16 residues. The CDR3 spells CASSSFWGNSNQPQHF. CDR3 DNA: TGTGCCAGCAGCTCCTTTTGGGGGAATAGCAATCAGCCCCAGCATTTT.

This chain connects TRBV9 to TRBJ2-3; D is uncertain. The CDR3 length is 15 residues. Germline V gene lookup returns CDR1 SGDLS and CDR2 YYNGEE. Trimming cost V 4 bases and J 2 bases, with 14 bases left between them. The CDR3 protein is CASSPVGRITDTQYF. CDR3 coding DNA: TGTGCCAGCAGCCCCGTCGGTAGAATCACAGATACGCAGTATTTT.

In DNA form, the CDR3 reads TGCAGCGTTGAAAGTTTGGGCAGGCTTGACAATACGCAGTATTTT. Translated: CSVESLGRLDNTQYF. The V and J genes are TRBV29-1 and TRBJ2-3; no clear D. There are 15 residues in the CDR3. V shed 2 bases and J shed 7 bases, with 19 bases lying between them. Germline V gene data show CDR1 as SQVTM and CDR2 as ANQGSEA.

This clonotype has a handful of counts. The V call is TRBV6-1, the J call TRBJ1-5; 8 bases align to TRBD1. Germline V lookup: CDR1 MNHNS, CDR2 SASEGT. V was clipped by 7 bases and J by 6 bases; unmatched bases: 14. The CDR3 is made up of 16 amino acids. The CDR3 reads CASKKGQSGGGQPQHF. CDR3 in DNA: TGTGCCAGCAAGAAGGGGCAATCAGGGGGCGGTCAGCCCCAGCATTTT.

This clonotype was observed many times. The chain carries TRBV12-3 or TRBV12-4 and TRBJ2-3, with 12 bases lining up with TRBD1. The trim removed 5 bases at V and 8 bases at J, leaving 8 bases unmatched. The CDR3 totals 15 residues. CDR3 DNA: TGTGCCAGCAGTCCGGGACAGGGGGCGCGCGGTACGCAGTATTTT. Protein: CASSPGQGARGTQYF.

The chain links TRBV6-1 to TRBJ2-7; unclear D gene. This CDR3 has 14 residues. Germline assignment: CDR1 MNHNS and CDR2 SASEGT. Trimming removed 1 base at V and 0 bases at J, with 7 bases between. CDR3 nucleotides: TGTGCCAGCAGTGAAGTAACCAACTCCTACGAGCAGTACTTC. It translates to CASSEVTNSYEQYF.

This clonotype was recorded a few times. The genes are TRBV6-9 and TRBJ1-2, with 7 bases matching TRBD1. Germline CDR1 and CDR2: MNHGY and SVAAGI. The CDR3 loop spans 17 amino acids. V dropped 3 bases and J dropped 4; count of bases not matched to a gene: 14. In nucleotides, the CDR3 is TGTGCCAGCAGTTACCGACTGTCCGGGACAGTCTTCTATGGCTACACCTTC. It encodes CASSYRLSGTVFYGYTF.

This clonotype was seen many times. The CDR3: CASSIMGGQETQYF. CDR3 nucleotides: TGTGCCAGCAGTATAATGGGCGGGCAAGAGACCCAGTACTTC. This chain uses TRBV2 with TRBJ2-5, with D possibly matching TRBD2 (5 bases). CDR3 length: 14 amino acids. The V gene's germline CDR1 is SNHLY and CDR2 FYNNEI. Trimming cost V 5 bases and J 2 bases, with 12 bases left between them.

In its sample, this clonotype was seen a few times. V usage is TRBV11-2 and J usage is TRBJ1-5; D remains ambiguous. Germline-derived CDR1 and CDR2 are SGHAT and FQNNGV. V lost 0 bases, J lost 6 bases, and 6 bases lay in between. The CDR3 totals 13 residues. The CDR3 nucleotides read TGTGCCAGCAGCTTAGATTTTAGTCAGCCCCAGCATTTT. Encoded protein: CASSLDFSQPQHF.

This rearrangement joins TRBV6-9 to TRBJ1-3, with D perhaps TRBD1 (5 bases). V gave up 3 bases and J gave up 0 bases, with 9 bases separating them. CDR3 length: 15 residues. Germline V gene sequence: CDR1 MNHGY, CDR2 SVAAGI. The CDR3 here is CASSYSGGSGNTIYF. The CDR3 bases are TGTGCCAGCAGTTACTCCGGGGGCTCTGGAAACACCATATATTTT.

This clonotype was counted a few times. The gene calls are TRBV12-3 or TRBV12-4 and TRBJ2-1; 8 bases agree with TRBD2. This CDR3 is 17 amino acids long. V shed 1 base and J 0 bases; nucleotides not matched to a gene: 5. In nucleotides, the CDR3 is TGTGCCAGCAGTTTAGGGGGCGGGACTAGCTCCTACAATGAGCAGTTCTTC. This encodes CASSLGGGTSSYNEQFF.

The chain combines TRBV10-3 with TRBJ2-5; 8 bases match TRBD2. V trimming: 3 bases; J trimming: 3 bases; junction bases outside the gene matches: 6. CDR1 and CDR2 (germline): ENHRY, SYGVKD. CDR3 length: 15 amino acids. CDR3 sequence (DNA): TGTGCCATCAGTGACCGGGGGGGGCGGAAAGAGACCCAGTACTTC. Its protein product is CAISDRGGRKETQYF.

Notes on this clonotype: With a much larger clone just one base away, this may be a read error. V is TRBV2 and J is TRBJ2-1, with unresolved D. Germline assignment: CDR1 SNHLY and CDR2 FYNNEI. This CDR3 spans 11 amino acids. The CDR3 DNA reads as TGTGCCGGCAAAAAGGAATCCGAAGAGATCTTC. Amino acids: CAGKKESEEIF.

J is TRBJ1-6 and V is TRBV7-2; TRBD1 might be the D (5 bases). The CDR3 runs to 19 residues. Trimming stripped 5 bases from V and 0 bases from J, with 20 bases between. The V gene's germline CDR1 is SGHTA and CDR2 FQGNSA. CDR3 DNA sequence: TGTGCCAGCAGCCCAAGGGGCGTTAAAGTGTACTCCTATAATTCACCCCTCCACTTT. It translates to CASSPRGVKVYSYNSPLHF.